This TCR beta chain stems from a study of T cell changes during pregnancy in multiple sclerosis. Data came from immunoSEQ multiplex PCR; TCRdb stores just in-frame clones and leaves some out. The sample contains about 59,000 clones, 92% of which appear only once. This clone was seen a single time. This receptor was obtained from a female donor in good health, enrolled as a control in a pregnancy study. Sequencing was performed on peripheral blood, taken in the third trimester of pregnancy.

CDR3 DNA sequence: TGTGCCAGCAGCGTAGGGTCTAGCGGGGGTGGGGAGACCCAGTACTTC. This encodes CASSVGSSGGGETQYF. This chain connects TRBV9 to TRBJ2-5; 10 positions match TRBD2. Losses at the gene ends were 0 bases for V and 5 bases for J; bases not matched to a gene: 7. This CDR3 comprises 16 residues. The germline gives CDR1 SGDLS, CDR2 YYNGEE.